This TCR beta chain was recorded in a study of T cells after yellow fever vaccination. This clonotype was seen a handful of times. The antigen is not known. The CDR3 has 14 residues. Germline CDR1 is SGHTA and CDR2 is FQGNSA. With V trimmed by 5 bases and J by 6 bases, 7 bases remained unmatched. TCRdb called the 5' RACE reads again in MiXCR, with one record for every CDR3 protein. The data contain 250,000 to 300,000 distinct CDR3 sequences, around 5.2% of them seen just once; the ten biggest clones take up roughly 3.5%. Study conclusions and caveats: Abundant contaminating clonotypes from the bulk population could appear in FACS-sorted repertoires. Most primary-vaccination clones recurred post-booster (approximately 95% CD4, around 86% CD8).

The genes are TRBV7-2 and TRBJ1-5, with TRBD1 identical over 7 bases. This TCR came from a man aged 18 to 35 who received the YFV17D yellow fever vaccine. The sequenced sample was CD4+ T cells sorted from PBMCs, obtained on the day of the yellow fever booster vaccination. CDR3 bases: TGTGCCAGCAGCCTGACAGGGAAGGCTCAGCCCCAGCATTTT. Translating it yields CASSLTGKAQPQHF.